These T cell receptor beta chains were read from a single sample in a study of blood T cell repertoires in COVID-19. Profiling relied on immunoSEQ multiplex PCR, and the TCRdb table lists in-frame clones only, not all of them. The table includes around 160,000 clones, roughly 90% detected once. Material: PBMCs or T cells enriched from blood (not recorded which). The receptor set was obtained from a woman aged 25 to 45 with acute COVID-19. The CDR3 runs from the conserved cysteine through the conserved F or W. Each record gives: D gene, clone size, V gene, J gene, CDR3 protein, CDR3 DNA. A D gene is named only where the DNA matches it firmly. The size of a clone is reported for some rows only, either as once, few or many, or as a class for expanded clones.

NA,NA,TRBV5-3,TRBJ1-4,CARSLGASREKLFF,TGTGCCAGAAGCTTGGGTGCGTCGAGGGAAAAACTGTTTTTT
TRBD2,few,TRBV10-2,TRBJ2-1,CASGAGGYEQFF,TGCGCCAGCGGGGCGGGAGGGTATGAGCAGTTCTTC
NA,NA,TRBV9,TRBJ2-7,CASSVGQAVGEQYF,TGTGCCAGCAGCGTAGGCCAGGCCGTTGGCGAGCAGTACTTC
TRBD2,NA,TRBV3-1/TRBV3-2,TRBJ2-7,CASSPGLAALGVEQYF,TGTGCCAGCAGTCCGGGACTAGCGGCACTCGGGGTCGAGCAGTACTTC
NA,NA,TRBV11-2,TRBJ1-2,CASSPDRYGYTF,TGTGCCAGCAGCCCCGATAGATATGGCTACACCTTC
NA,NA,TRBV27,TRBJ2-5,CASSLLGGDLQETQYF,TGTGCCAGCAGTTTATTAGGCGGTGATCTCCAAGAGACCCAGTACTTC
NA,few,TRBV12-3/TRBV12-4,TRBJ2-7,CASSSQGGEQYF,TGTGCCAGCAGTTCCCAGGGGGGAGAGCAGTACTTC
TRBD2,NA,TRBV27,TRBJ2-1,CASSFAGAAWNEQFF,TGTGCCAGCAGTTTTGCGGGAGCTGCTTGGAATGAGCAGTTCTTC
NA,NA,TRBV7-9,TRBJ1-1,CASRLTGNTEAFF,TGTGCCAGCCGATTGACAGGGAACACTGAAGCTTTCTTT
TRBD1,NA,TRBV10-3,TRBJ1-1,CAISEADRASTEAFF,TGTGCCATCAGTGAGGCTGACAGGGCTAGTACTGAAGCTTTCTTT
NA,NA,TRBV6-5,TRBJ2-7,CASKVGGWAYEQYF,TGTGCCAGCAAGGTCGGCGGGTGGGCCTACGAGCAGTACTTC
TRBD1,NA,TRBV3-1/TRBV3-2,TRBJ1-4,CASSQAGQGEKLFF,TGTGCCAGCAGCCAAGCCGGACAGGGGGAAAAACTGTTTTTT
NA,NA,TRBV5-4,TRBJ2-3,CASSSPLRLDTDTQYF,TGTGCCAGCAGCTCTCCGTTAAGACTCGACACAGATACGCAGTATTTT
TRBD1,few,TRBV12-3/TRBV12-4,TRBJ1-3,CASSLTGGNTIYF,TGTGCCAGCAGTTTGACAGGGGGAAACACCATATATTTT
TRBD1,NA,TRBV25-1,TRBJ2-6,CASSKTGGAGANVLTF,TGTGCCAGCAGTAAAACAGGGGGCGCTGGGGCCAACGTCCTGACTTTC
NA,NA,TRBV19,TRBJ1-5,CASSMGLNQPQHF,TGTGCCAGTAGTATGGGCCTCAATCAGCCCCAGCATTTT
TRBD1,NA,TRBV30,TRBJ1-2,CAWSTKGQGHNYGYTF,TGTGCCTGGAGCACGAAGGGACAGGGCCATAACTATGGCTACACCTTC
NA,NA,TRBV18,TRBJ1-4,CASSPRVDNEKLFF,TGTGCCAGCTCACCCCGGGTAGATAATGAAAAACTGTTTTTT
TRBD1,once,TRBV27,TRBJ2-7,CASSSVGTGIPEQYF,TGTGCCAGCAGTTCAGTGGGGACAGGGATCCCCGAGCAGTACTTC
TRBD1,NA,TRBV3-1/TRBV3-2,TRBJ2-7,CASSRTGRHEQYF,TGTGCCAGCAGCCGGACAGGGCGCCACGAGCAGTACTTC
TRBD1,NA,TRBV5-4,TRBJ1-4,CASSLSGQLNEKLFF,TGTGCCAGCAGCTTGTCGGGACAGCTTAATGAAAAACTGTTTTTT
NA,NA,TRBV7-2,TRBJ1-3,CASSLVLGNTIYF,TGTGCCAGCAGCTTAGTCCTGGGAAACACCATATATTTT
TRBD1,NA,TRBV3-1/TRBV3-2,TRBJ2-7,CASSQLDRGGHQYF,TGTGCCAGCAGCCAACTGGACAGGGGAGGGCATCAGTACTTC
TRBD2,NA,TRBV19,TRBJ2-4,CASSIARPLLAGKDIQYF,TGTGCCAGTAGTATAGCCCGACCCCTACTAGCGGGAAAGGACATTCAGTACTTC
TRBD2,NA,TRBV5-1,TRBJ2-3,CASSLRLAGEGTDTQYF,TGCGCCAGCAGCTTGCGATTGGCGGGAGAGGGTACAGATACGCAGTATTTT
NA,NA,TRBV6-5,TRBJ1-3,CASTEGRVFANTIYF,TGTGCCAGCACCGAGGGGAGGGTTTTCGCAAACACCATATATTTT
NA,NA,TRBV19,TRBJ2-1,CASPDPPAGISSYNEQFF,TGTGCCAGCCCAGACCCTCCGGCGGGGATAAGCTCCTACAATGAGCAGTTCTTC